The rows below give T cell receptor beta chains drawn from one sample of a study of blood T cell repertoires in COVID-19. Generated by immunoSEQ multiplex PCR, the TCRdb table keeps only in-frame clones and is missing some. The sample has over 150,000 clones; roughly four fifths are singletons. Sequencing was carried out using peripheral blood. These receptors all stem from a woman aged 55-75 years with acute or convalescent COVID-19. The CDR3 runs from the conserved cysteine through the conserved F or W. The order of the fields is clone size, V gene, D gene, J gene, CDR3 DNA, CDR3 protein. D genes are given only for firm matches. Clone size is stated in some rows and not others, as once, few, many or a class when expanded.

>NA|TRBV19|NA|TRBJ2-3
TGTGCCAGCACACCGGGATCGAGCACAGATACGCAGTATTTT
CASTPGSSTDTQYF
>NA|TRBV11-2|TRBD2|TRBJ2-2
TGTGCCAGCAGCTTGAGCGGGGGCACGAACACCGGGGAGCTGTTTTTT
CASSLSGGTNTGELFF
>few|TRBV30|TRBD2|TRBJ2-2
TGTGCCTGGAGTGTAACTAGCGGTCTGATGAACACCGGGGAGCTGTTTTTT
CAWSVTSGLMNTGELFF
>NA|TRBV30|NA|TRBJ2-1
TGTGCCTGGATTTCGGATGAGCAGTTCTTC
CAWISDEQFF
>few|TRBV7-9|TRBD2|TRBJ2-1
TGTGCCAGCAGCTTAGTACTAGCGGGCGGTAATGAGCAGTTCTTC
CASSLVLAGGNEQFF
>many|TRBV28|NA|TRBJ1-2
TGTGCCAGCAGTTCATGGTCCCCCTCGGGCAGGGCAAACTATGGCTACACCTTC
CASSSWSPSGRANYGYTF
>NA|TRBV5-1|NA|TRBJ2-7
TGCGCCAGCAGCTTGGAAGGAGGTTGGGGATACGAGCAGTACTTC
CASSLEGGWGYEQYF
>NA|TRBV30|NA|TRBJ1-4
TGTGCCTGGAGCCCCGGGGTGGATGAAAAACTGTTTTTT
CAWSPGVDEKLFF
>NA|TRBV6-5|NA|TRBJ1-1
TGTGCCAGCAGTTACTTACAGGGTTTCGCTGAAGCTTTCTTT
CASSYLQGFAEAFF
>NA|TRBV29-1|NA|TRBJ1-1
TGCAGCGTTGAAACTGTTCTGAACACTGAAGCTTTCTTT
CSVETVLNTEAFF
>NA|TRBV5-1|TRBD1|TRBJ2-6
TGCGCCAGCAGCTTGACCTGGGACAGGGCGTCTGGGGCCAACGTCCTGACTTTC
CASSLTWDRASGANVLTF
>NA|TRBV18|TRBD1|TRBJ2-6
TGTGCCAGCTCACCCTCGACAGGGGGCTCTGGGGCCAACGTCCTGACTTTC
CASSPSTGGSGANVLTF
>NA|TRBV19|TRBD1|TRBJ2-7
TGTGCCAGTGCCCCCGGCAGGGGGCTGGAGCTCTGGGAGCAGTACTTC
CASAPGRGLELWEQYF
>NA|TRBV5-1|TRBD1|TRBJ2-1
TGCGCCAGCAGCTTGGATGCCGGACAGGTTTTTGATGAGCAGTTCTTC
CASSLDAGQVFDEQFF
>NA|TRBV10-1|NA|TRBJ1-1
TGCGCCAGCAGTGGGAGTGGGGGGGCGGAAGCTTTCTTT
CASSGSGGAEAFF
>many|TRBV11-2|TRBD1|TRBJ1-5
TGTGCCAGCAGCTCCACAGGGGGCAATCAGCCCCAGCATTTT
CASSSTGGNQPQHF
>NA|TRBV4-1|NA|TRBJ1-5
TGCGCCAGCAGCCAAGATCAAGCTCAGCCCCAGCATTTT
CASSQDQAQPQHF
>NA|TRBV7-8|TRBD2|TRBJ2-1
TGTGCCAGCAGCTCTAGACTAGCGGGGGGCCCCTACAATGAGCAGTTCTTC
CASSSRLAGGPYNEQFF
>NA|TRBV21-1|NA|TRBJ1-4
TGTGCCAGCAGCCGGGACAGGGGGACTGAAAAACTGTTTTTT
CASSRDRGTEKLFF
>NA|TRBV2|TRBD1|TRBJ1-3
TGTGCCAGCAGGGGACAGGGAACAGGAAACACCATATATTTT
CASRGQGTGNTIYF
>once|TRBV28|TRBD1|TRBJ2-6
TGTGCCAGCAGTTCCAGGGGGCCCGGGGCCAACGTCCTGACTTTC
CASSSRGPGANVLTF
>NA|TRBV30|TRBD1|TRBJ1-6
TGTGCCTGGAGCGGACAGGGCCACTCCTATAATTCACCCCTCCACTTT
CAWSGQGHSYNSPLHF
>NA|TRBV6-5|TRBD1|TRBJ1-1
TGTGCCAGCAGCCGGACAGGGATCAGGAACACTGAAGCTTTCTTT
CASSRTGIRNTEAFF
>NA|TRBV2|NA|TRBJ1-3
TGTGCCAGCAGCCTAAACCGTGGACAGTCTGGAAACACCATATATTTT
CASSLNRGQSGNTIYF
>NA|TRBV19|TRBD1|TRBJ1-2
TGTGCCAGTAGTGCATTCCACTACAGGGGGCCCCCCTATGGCTACACCTTC
CASSAFHYRGPPYGYTF
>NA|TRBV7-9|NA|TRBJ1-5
TGTGCCAGCAGCTCAACCTCAGGAAATCAGCCCCAGCATTTT
CASSSTSGNQPQHF
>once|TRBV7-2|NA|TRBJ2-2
TGTGCCAGCAGCTTAGGGGCTCCGGGGACCGGGGAGCTGTTTTTT
CASSLGAPGTGELFF
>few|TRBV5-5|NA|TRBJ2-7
TGTGCCAGCAGCTTTAGCCCGTACGAGCAGTACTTC
CASSFSPYEQYF
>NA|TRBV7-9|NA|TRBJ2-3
TGTGCCAGCAGCTTATTCTGGAAATCGGGGGGCCGTCTGGCAGATACGCAGTATTTT
CASSLFWKSGGRLADTQYF
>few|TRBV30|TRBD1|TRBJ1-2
TGTGCCTGGACCTCGAGTAACAGGGGGCGCGTCTATGGCTACACCTTC
CAWTSSNRGRVYGYTF
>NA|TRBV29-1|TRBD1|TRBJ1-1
TGCAGCGTTGAAGTCCCCGGACAGGTGAACACTGAAGCTTTCTTT
CSVEVPGQVNTEAFF
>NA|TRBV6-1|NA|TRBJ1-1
TGTGCCAGCAGTGAACGAGCGGGGGTCCTCTCGAAAGCTTTCTTT
CASSERAGVLSKAFF
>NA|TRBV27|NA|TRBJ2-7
TGTGCCAGCAGTGGGTACGGAGGGGCCTACGAGCAGTACTTC
CASSGYGGAYEQYF
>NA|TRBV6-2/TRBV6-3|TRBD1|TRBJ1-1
TGTGCCAGCAGTCGCCGGGACAGGTTGAACACTGAAGCTTTCTTT
CASSRRDRLNTEAFF
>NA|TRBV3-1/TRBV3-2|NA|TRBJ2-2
TGTGCCAGCAGCCAAGAAGGCGGAGGGGGGGAGCTGTTTTTT
CASSQEGGGGELFF
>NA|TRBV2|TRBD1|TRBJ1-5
TGTGCCAGCCTATCAGGGGGCGGGGGCAATCAGCCCCAGCATTTT
CASLSGGGGNQPQHF
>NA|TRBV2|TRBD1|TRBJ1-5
TGTGCCAGCAGTTGGGACAGAAATCAGCCCCAGCATTTT
CASSWDRNQPQHF
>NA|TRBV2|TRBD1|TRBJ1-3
TGTGCCAGCAGTAGACAGGGAGGCAAGGGAAACACCATATATTTT
CASSRQGGKGNTIYF
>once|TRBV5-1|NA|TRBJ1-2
TGCGCCAGCAGCTTGGACAGGGACGGCTACACCTTC
CASSLDRDGYTF
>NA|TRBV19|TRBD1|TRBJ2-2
TGTGCCAGTGCTGGACAGGGTGGGAGGGAGCTGTTTTTT
CASAGQGGRELFF
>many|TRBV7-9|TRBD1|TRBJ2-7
TGTGCCAGCAGCTCCAGGGGGCAGGATGGCGGGCAGTACTTC
CASSSRGQDGGQYF
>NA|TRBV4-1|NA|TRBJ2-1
TGCGCCAGCAGCTTCCAGGGCCGTGATAACAATGAGCAGTTCTTC
CASSFQGRDNNEQFF
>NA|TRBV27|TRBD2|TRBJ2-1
TGTGCCAGCAGCCGCCCGGGACTAGCGGGGACTAATGAGCAGTTCTTC
CASSRPGLAGTNEQFF
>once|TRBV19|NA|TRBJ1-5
TGTGCCAGTAGTACCCCCGGCGACAGGATTAGCAATCAGCCCCAGCATTTT
CASSTPGDRISNQPQHF
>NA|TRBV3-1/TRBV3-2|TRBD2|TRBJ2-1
TGTGCCAGCAGCCAGTCTAGCGGGGGAACGCAGTTCTTC
CASSQSSGGTQFF
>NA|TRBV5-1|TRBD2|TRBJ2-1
TGCGCCAGCCGACCAACCAGCGGGGGTTCTTTAGATGAGCAGTTCTTC
CASRPTSGGSLDEQFF
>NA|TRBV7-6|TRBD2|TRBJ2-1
TGTGCCAGCAGTCCGACGGGGGGGAATTACAATGAGCAGTTCTTC
CASSPTGGNYNEQFF
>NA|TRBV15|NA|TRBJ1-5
TGTGCCACCAGCTCCACCCCATCCGGGGGCAATCAGCCCCAGCATTTT
CATSSTPSGGNQPQHF
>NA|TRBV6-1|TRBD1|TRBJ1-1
TGTGCCAGCAGTGAAGACAGGGGAGGCACTGAAGCTTTCTTT
CASSEDRGGTEAFF
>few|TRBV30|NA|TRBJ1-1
TGTGCCTGGCGGGCGGGGCAGTCGAACACTGAAGCTTTCTTT
CAWRAGQSNTEAFF
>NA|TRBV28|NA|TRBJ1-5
TGTGCCAGCAGTTTATGGGACATCAGGGTCAATCAGCCCCAGCATTTT
CASSLWDIRVNQPQHF
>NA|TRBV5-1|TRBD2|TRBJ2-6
TGCGCCAGCAACGGACTAGCGGGCTCTGGGGCCAACGTCCTGACTTTC
CASNGLAGSGANVLTF
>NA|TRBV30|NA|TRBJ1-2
TGTGCCTGGAGCCTAGTACCCGGACTTGGTGGCGGGGGCTATGGCTACACCTTC
CAWSLVPGLGGGGYGYTF